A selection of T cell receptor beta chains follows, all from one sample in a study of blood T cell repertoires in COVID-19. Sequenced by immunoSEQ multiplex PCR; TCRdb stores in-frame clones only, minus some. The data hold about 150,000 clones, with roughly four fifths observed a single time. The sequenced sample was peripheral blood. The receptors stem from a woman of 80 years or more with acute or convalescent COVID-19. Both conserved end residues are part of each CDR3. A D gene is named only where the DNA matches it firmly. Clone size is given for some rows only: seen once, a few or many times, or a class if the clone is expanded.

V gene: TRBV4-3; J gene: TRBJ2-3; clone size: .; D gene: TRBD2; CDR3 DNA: TGCGCCAGCAGCCCATTTACCACTAGCGGGTCCGGAGATACGCAGTATTTT; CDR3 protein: CASSPFTTSGSGDTQYF
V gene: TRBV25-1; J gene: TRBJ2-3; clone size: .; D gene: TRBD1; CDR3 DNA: TGTGCCAGCAGTACCGCAGGGGGCCTTAGCACAGATACGCAGTATTTT; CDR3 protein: CASSTAGGLSTDTQYF
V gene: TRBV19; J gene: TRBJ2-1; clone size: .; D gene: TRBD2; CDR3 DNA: TGTGCCAGTAGTATGGCGGGAGGGCCAAACAATGAGCAGTTCTTC; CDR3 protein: CASSMAGGPNNEQFF
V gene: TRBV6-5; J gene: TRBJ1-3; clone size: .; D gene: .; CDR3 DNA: TGTGCCAGCAGGACAGACTCTGGAAACACCATATATTTT; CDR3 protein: CASRTDSGNTIYF
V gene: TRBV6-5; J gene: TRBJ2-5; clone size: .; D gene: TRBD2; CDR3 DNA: TGTGCCACCATCCGAGGAGCGGGGGGCGGAAAGACCCAGTACTTC; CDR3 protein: CATIRGAGGGKTQYF
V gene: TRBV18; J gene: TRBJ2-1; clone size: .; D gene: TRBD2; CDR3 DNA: TGTGCCAGCTCACCAACTAGCGGGGACTACAATGAGCAGTTCTTC; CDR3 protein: CASSPTSGDYNEQFF
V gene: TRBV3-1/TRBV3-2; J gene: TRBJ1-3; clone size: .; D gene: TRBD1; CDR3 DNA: TGTGCCAGCAGCCAAGATTTTAACAGGGGGCAAATTAACACCATATATTTT; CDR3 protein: CASSQDFNRGQINTIYF
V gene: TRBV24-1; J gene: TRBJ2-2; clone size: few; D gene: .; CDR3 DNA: TGTGCCACCAGTGATTCCCAGGGGACCGGGGAGCTGTTTTTT; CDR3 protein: CATSDSQGTGELFF
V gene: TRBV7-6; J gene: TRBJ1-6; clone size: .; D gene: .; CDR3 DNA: TGTGCCAGCAGCCCAACGACGGGTTATAATTCACCCCTCCACTTT; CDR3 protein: CASSPTTGYNSPLHF
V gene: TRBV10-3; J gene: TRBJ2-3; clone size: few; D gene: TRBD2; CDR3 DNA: TGTGCCATCAGTGAGTCGCTAGCGGTGAGCACAGATACGCAGTATTTT; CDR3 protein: CAISESLAVSTDTQYF
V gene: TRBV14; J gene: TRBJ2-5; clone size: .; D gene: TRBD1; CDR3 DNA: TGTGCCAGCAGCCAAGTATACAGGGGGCCCCAAGAGACCCAGTACTTC; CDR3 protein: CASSQVYRGPQETQYF
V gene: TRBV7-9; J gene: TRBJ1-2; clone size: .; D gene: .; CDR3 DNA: TGTGCCAGCAGCTTATTAGGGGTCAGCAACTATGGCTACACCTTC; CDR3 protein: CASSLLGVSNYGYTF
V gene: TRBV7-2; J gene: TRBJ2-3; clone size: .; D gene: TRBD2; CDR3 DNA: TGTGCCAGCAGCTTAGTTCTCCGGGGGGGCCATCTATTTGATACGCAGTATTTT; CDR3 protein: CASSLVLRGGHLFDTQYF
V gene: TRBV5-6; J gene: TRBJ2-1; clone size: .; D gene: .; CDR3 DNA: TGTGCCAGCAGCTTATCATTTGAGCAGTTCTTC; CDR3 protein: CASSLSFEQFF
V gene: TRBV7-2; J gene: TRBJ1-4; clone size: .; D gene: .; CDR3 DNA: TGTGCCAGCAGCTTAGGTCGCGGTAATGAAAAACTGTTTTTT; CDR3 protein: CASSLGRGNEKLFF
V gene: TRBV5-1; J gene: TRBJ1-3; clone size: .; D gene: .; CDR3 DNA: TGCGCCAGCAGCCTTGCCGCGAGCTCTGGAAACACCATATATTTT; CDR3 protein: CASSLAASSGNTIYF
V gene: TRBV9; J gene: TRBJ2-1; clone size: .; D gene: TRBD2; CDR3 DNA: TGTGCCAGCAGCCCAACCGGTTTTGGGGGGGGTGCCTACAATGAGCAGTTCTTC; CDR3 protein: CASSPTGFGGGAYNEQFF
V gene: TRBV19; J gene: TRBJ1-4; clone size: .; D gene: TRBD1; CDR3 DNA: TGTGCCAGTTCCGCCGGGACAGAATATAATGAAAAACTGTTTTTT; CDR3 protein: CASSAGTEYNEKLFF
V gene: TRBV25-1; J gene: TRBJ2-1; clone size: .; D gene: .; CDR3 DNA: TGTGCCAGCAGTGAACCGGAGGGTGGATCCTACAATGAGCAGTTCTTC; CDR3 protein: CASSEPEGGSYNEQFF
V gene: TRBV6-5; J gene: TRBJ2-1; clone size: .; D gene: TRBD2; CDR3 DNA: TGTGCCAGCAGGCCCTCTAGCGGGAGTTATAATGAGCAGTTCTTC; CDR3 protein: CASRPSSGSYNEQFF
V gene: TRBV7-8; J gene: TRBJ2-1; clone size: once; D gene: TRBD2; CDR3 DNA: TGTGCCAGCAGCTTAGCTCTAGCGGGAGGCTATGAGCAGTTCTTC; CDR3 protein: CASSLALAGGYEQFF
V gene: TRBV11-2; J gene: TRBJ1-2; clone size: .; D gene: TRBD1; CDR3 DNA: TGTGCCAGCAGCTTGGACAGGGTGACGTGGGAGGACACCTTC; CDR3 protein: CASSLDRVTWEDTF
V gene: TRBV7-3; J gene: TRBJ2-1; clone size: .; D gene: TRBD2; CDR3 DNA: TGTGCCAGCAGCTTACGGGGGGTAGGAATGTCCAATGAGCAGTTCTTC; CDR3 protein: CASSLRGVGMSNEQFF
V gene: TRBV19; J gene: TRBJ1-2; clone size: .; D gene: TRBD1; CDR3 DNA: TGTGCCACCACGGACAGGCGATTCTATGGCTACACCTTC; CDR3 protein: CATTDRRFYGYTF
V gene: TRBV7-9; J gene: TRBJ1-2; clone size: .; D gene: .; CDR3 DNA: TGTGCCAGCAGCAAAGACAGTCTGGTGGGCTACACCTTC; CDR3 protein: CASSKDSLVGYTF
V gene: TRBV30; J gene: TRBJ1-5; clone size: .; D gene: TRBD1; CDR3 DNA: TGTGCCTGGAGCAGGGACAGGGAAGGTCAGCCCCAGCATTTT; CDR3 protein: CAWSRDREGQPQHF
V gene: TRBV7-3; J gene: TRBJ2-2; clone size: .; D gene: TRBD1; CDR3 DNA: TGTGCCAGCAGCTCCTCAACAGGGGCTCGGAACACCGGGGAGCTGTTTTTT; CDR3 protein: CASSSSTGARNTGELFF
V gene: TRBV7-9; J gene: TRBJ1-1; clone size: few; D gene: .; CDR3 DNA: TGTGCCAGCAGCTATACAGGGAACACTGAAGCTTTCTTT; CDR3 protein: CASSYTGNTEAFF
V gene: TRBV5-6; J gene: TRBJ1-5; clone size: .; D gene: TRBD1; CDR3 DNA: TGTGCCAGCAGCTTGGCAGGGGGCGGGCAGCCCCAGCATTTT; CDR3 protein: CASSLAGGGQPQHF
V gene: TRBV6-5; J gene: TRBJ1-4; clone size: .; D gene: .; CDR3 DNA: TGTGCCAGCAGTTATTGGGGAGCTAATGAAAAACTGTTTTTT; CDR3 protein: CASSYWGANEKLFF
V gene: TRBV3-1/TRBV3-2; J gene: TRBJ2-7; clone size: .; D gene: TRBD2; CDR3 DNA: TGTGCCAGCAGCCAAGCTAGCGGGAGTTGGTACGAGCAGTACTTC; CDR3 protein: CASSQASGSWYEQYF
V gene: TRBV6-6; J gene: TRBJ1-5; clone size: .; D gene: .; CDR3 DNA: TGTGCCAGCAGTTACTCGACCCAGGGTAGTAATCAGCCCCAGCATTTT; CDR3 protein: CASSYSTQGSNQPQHF
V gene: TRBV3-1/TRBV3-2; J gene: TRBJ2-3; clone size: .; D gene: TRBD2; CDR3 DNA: TGTGCCAGCAGCCAATCTGGGCCGACTAGCGTTGCAGATACGCAGTATTTT; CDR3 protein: CASSQSGPTSVADTQYF
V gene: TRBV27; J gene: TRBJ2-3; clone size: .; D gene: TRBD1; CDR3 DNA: TGTGCCAGCAGTTTTACAGGGGGTTACCCTACAGATACGCAGTATTTT; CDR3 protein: CASSFTGGYPTDTQYF
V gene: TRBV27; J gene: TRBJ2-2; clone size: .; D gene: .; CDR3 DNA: TGTGCCAGCAGGATCGGTGGGGCAAACACCGGGGAGCTGTTTTTT; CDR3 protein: CASRIGGANTGELFF
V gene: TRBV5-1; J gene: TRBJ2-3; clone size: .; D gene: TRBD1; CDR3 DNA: TGCGCCAGTAATCCGGGACAGGCTACAGATACGCAGTATTTT; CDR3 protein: CASNPGQATDTQYF
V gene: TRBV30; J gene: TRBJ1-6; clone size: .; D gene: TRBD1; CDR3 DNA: TGTGCCTGGAGCTCGACAGGGGCTAATTCACCCCTCCACTTT; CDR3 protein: CAWSSTGANSPLHF
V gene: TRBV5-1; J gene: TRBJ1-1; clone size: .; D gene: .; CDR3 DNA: TGCGCCAGCAGCCCTGGTCAGGGCACTGAAGCTTTCTTT; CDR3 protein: CASSPGQGTEAFF
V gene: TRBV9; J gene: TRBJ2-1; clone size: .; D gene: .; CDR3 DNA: TGTGCCAGCAGCGTAGTCGGACACCTGGGTTTTAATGAGCAGTTCTTC; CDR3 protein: CASSVVGHLGFNEQFF
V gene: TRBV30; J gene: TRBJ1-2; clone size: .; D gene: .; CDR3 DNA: TGTGCCTGGACCCTAGTAGGGGCGGCCCGGGAGTATGGCTACACCTTC; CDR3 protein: CAWTLVGAAREYGYTF
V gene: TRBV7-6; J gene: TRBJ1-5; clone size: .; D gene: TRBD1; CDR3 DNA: TGTGCCAGCAGCTTGGCAGGACAGGGAGAACAGCCCCAGCATTTT; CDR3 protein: CASSLAGQGEQPQHF
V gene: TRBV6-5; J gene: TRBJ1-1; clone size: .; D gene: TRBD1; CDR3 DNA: TGTGCCAGCAGTCCCGACAGGGGTAGAGAAGCTTTCTTT; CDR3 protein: CASSPDRGREAFF
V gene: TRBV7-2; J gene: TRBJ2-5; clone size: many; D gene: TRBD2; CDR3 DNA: TGTGCCAGCAGCTTAGGGGCAGCGGGGGGGCAAGAGACCCAGTACTTC; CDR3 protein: CASSLGAAGGQETQYF
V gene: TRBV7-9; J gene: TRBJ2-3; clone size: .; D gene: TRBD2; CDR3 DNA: TGTGCCAGCAGCTTAGTACGGGAGGCCACAGATACGCAGTATTTT; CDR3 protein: CASSLVREATDTQYF
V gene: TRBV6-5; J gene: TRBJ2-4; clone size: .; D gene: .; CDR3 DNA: TGTGCCAGCAGTAACGACAGGATCTCCAAAAACATTCAGTACTTC; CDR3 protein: CASSNDRISKNIQYF
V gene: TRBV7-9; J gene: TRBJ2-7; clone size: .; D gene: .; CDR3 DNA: TGTGCCAGCAGCAAGACAGAGTTAAGCCACGAGCAGTACTTC; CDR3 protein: CASSKTELSHEQYF